What follows are 12 T cell receptor beta chains derived from one specimen sequenced in a study of cytomegalovirus exposure and HLA in healthy donors (dated by TCRdb to 2017 to 2019). Library preparation was by the immunoSEQ multiplex PCR assay. For the multiplex PCR, a mixture combining 60 forward primers for TCR Vbeta segments and 13 reverse primers for TCR Jbeta segments was used. What TCRdb holds here is the immuneACCESS table cut down to in-frame rearrangements. Part of the clones is not present; checked against another copy, under half of the missing clones reflect an unresolved V gene, and the others are unexplained. The sample table gives 140,000 or so clones. Jointly, the top ten make up 0.96% of the sample. Sequenced input: PBMCs. The receptor set was obtained from a male donor in good health and CMV-seronegative.

The chain employs TRBV6-5 and TRBJ1-2; 10 bases are shared with TRBD1. Per the germline V gene, CDR1 is MNHEY and CDR2 is SVGAGI. V shed 2 bases and J 1 base; nucleotides not matched to a gene: 1. The CDR3 covers 15 residues. The CDR3 DNA sequence: TGTGCCAGCAGTTACGGGGACAGGGGTAACTATGGCTACACCTTC. Translating it yields CASSYGDRGNYGYTF.

V gene TRBV6-5 combines with J gene TRBJ1-5, with D perhaps TRBD1 (5 bases). The V end lost 2 bases, the J end lost 10 bases, and 15 bases lay between the germline ends. Germline lookup yields CDR1 MNHEY and CDR2 SVGAGI. CDR3 length: 14 residues. CDR3 in amino acids: CASSYRQLSRPQHF. CDR3 coding DNA: TGTGCCAGCAGTTACCGACAGTTATCTCGCCCCCAGCATTTT.

The V gene is TRBV5-1, the J gene TRBJ2-1, with 8 bases lining up with TRBD2. J was trimmed by 10 bases and V by 0 bases; bases with no gene match: 12. Looked up from germline, CDR1 is SGHRS and CDR2 is YFSETQ. The length of the CDR3 is 16 residues. The CDR3 loop reads CASSLVPSGRLGEQFF. In DNA form, the CDR3 reads TGCGCCAGCAGCTTGGTACCAAGCGGGAGATTAGGCGAGCAGTTCTTC. The full variable domain, with the rest looked up from reference TRBV5-1 and TRBJ2-1, is KAGVTQTPRYLIKTRGQQVTLSCSPISGHRSVSWYQQTPGQGLQFLFEYFSETQRNKGNFPGRFSGRQFSNSRSEMNVSTLELGDSALYLCASSLVPSGRLGEQFFGPGTRLTVL.

This chain uses TRBV29-1 with TRBJ2-7, with a tentative D call TRBD2 (6 bases). The length of the CDR3 is 14 residues. V lost 4 bases to trimming and J lost 0 bases, with 13 bases between them. Germline V gives CDR1 SQVTM, CDR2 ANQGSEA. CDR3 region: CSVGAGPSSYEQYF. The CDR3 bases are TGCAGCGTTGGTGCGGGACCGAGCTCCTACGAGCAGTACTTC.

V usage is TRBV6-1 and J usage is TRBJ2-5; 7 nucleotides line up with TRBD1. Germline loops: CDR1 MNHNS, CDR2 SASEGT. V lost 5 bases, J lost 5 bases, and 8 bases stayed unmatched. This CDR3 region has 14 residues. CDR3 nucleotide sequence: TGTGCCAGCAGTCTGGCAGGGGGTGATGAGACCCAGTACTTC. This encodes CASSLAGGDETQYF.

This chain links TRBV7-9 with TRBJ2-7, with TRBD2 identical over 11 bases. Germline assignment: CDR1 SEHNR and CDR2 FQNEAQ (reference sequence). V shed 7 bases and J 11 bases; nucleotides not matched to a gene: 7. CDR3 size: 12 residues. CDR3 DNA sequence: TGTGCCAGCAAGGGTAGCGGGGGGGCCAAGTACTTC. Translation gives CASKGSGGAKYF.

The chain links TRBV6-5 to TRBJ2-7; weak D call: TRBD2 (6 bases). CDR1 is MNHEY and CDR2 is SVGAGI in the germline V gene. CDR3 size: 13 residues. CDR3 sequence: CAVRRAGPYEQYF. Written as DNA, the CDR3 is TGTGCTGTTAGGAGGGCAGGGCCCTACGAGCAGTACTTC.

CDR3 sequence reads: CASSLGATEAFF. CDR3 DNA sequence: TGTGCCAGCAGCCTGGGGGCGACTGAAGCTTTCTTT. The chain recombines TRBV7-8 with TRBJ1-1; weak D call: TRBD1 (6 bases). Germline V lookup: CDR1 SGHVS, CDR2 FQNEAQ. V shed 5 bases and J shed 5 bases, with 9 bases lying between them. The CDR3 sequence is 12 residues long.

The J gene is TRBJ1-5, the V gene TRBV7-3; maybe TRBD1 (5 bases). The germline V gene encodes CDR1 SGHTA and CDR2 FQGTGA. Trimming took off 2 bases at V and 8 bases at J, with 10 bases between the two ends. CDR3 size: 13 residues. CDR3 region: CASSLGGKEPQHF. The CDR3, as DNA: TGTGCCAGCAGCTTAGGGGGGAAGGAGCCCCAGCATTTT.

The CDR3 DNA follows: TGTGCCAGCACTCCCGACGGGGGTCTCAATCAGCCCCAGCATTTT. Protein product: CASTPDGGLNQPQHF. The rearrangement links TRBV28 to TRBJ1-5; perhaps TRBD1 as D (5 bases). The CDR3 consists of 15 residues. V shed 7 bases and J shed 3 bases, with 16 bases lying between them. Germline CDR1 MDHEN, CDR2 SYDVKM.

The rearrangement uses TRBV18 and TRBJ1-1; 12 bases agree with TRBD1. Germline loops: CDR1 KGHSH, CDR2 LQKENI. This CDR3 has 17 amino acids. V shed 4 bases, J shed 4 bases, and the junction held 10 bases outside the gene matches. The CDR3 DNA sequence: TGTGCCAGCTCACAGCCGGGACAGGGGGCGAGGAGCACTGAAGCTTTCTTT. Protein: CASSQPGQGARSTEAFF.

The chain has TRBV6-1 and TRBJ2-5; D perhaps matches TRBD2 (6 bases). Germline V gives CDR1 MNHNS, CDR2 SASEGT. Trimming stripped 2 bases from V and 5 bases from J, with 15 bases between. The CDR3 contains 15 residues. The CDR3 reads CASSEFWAGWETQYF. The CDR3 region has the DNA TGTGCCAGCAGTGAATTTTGGGCGGGGTGGGAGACCCAGTACTTC.